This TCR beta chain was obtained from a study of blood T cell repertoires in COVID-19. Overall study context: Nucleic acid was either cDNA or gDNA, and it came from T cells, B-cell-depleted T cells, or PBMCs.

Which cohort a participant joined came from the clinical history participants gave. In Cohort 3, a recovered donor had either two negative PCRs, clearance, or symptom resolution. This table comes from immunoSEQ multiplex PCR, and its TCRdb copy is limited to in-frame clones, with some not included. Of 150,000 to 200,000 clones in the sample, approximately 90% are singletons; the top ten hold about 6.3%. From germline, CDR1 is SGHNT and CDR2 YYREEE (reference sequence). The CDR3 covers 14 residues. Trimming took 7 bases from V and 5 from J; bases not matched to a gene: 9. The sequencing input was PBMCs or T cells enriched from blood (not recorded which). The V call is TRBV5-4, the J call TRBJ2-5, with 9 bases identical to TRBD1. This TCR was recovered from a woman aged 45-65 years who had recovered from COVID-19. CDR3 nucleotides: TGTGCCAGCGCACCGGGACAGGGAAGGGAGACCCAGTACTTC. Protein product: CASAPGQGRETQYF.